The 26 T cell receptor beta chains in this list originate from one sample, sequenced in a study of cytomegalovirus exposure and HLA in healthy donors. 60 Vbeta and 13 Jbeta primers were used in PCR. Here immunoSEQ multiplex PCR was the method, and the copy in TCRdb shows in-frame clones only, minus some. The table records approximately 200,000 clones, 65% to 90% of them present only once. Material: PBMCs. These receptors originate from a woman aged 50 to 60 in good health and CMV-seronegative.

The chain employs TRBV4-2 and TRBJ2-4, with TRBD2 as a possible D gene (5 bases). Germline CDR1 reads LGHNA; CDR2 reads YNFKEQ. With 5 bases removed from V and 7 bases from J, the gap between germline ends came to 15 bases. CDR3 length: 14 residues. CDR3 region: CASSLGDGVNIQYF. The CDR3 DNA reads TGTGCCAGCAGCTTAGGCGACGGGGTGAACATTCAGTACTTC.

The rearrangement links TRBV6-4 to TRBJ2-1; 12 nucleotides line up with TRBD2. Looked up from germline, CDR1 is MRHNA and CDR2 is SNTAGT. J gave up 5 bases and V 0 bases, and 2 bases lay outside the gene matches. This CDR3 is 16 amino acids long. CDR3 nucleotide sequence: TGTGCCAGCAGTGACTCGGGACTAGCGGGTCACAATGAGCAGTTCTTC. Protein sequence: CASSDSGLAGHNEQFF.

V gene TRBV6-5 combines with J gene TRBJ2-2; perhaps TRBD1 as D (5 bases). The V gene lost 6 bases and the J gene lost 4 bases, with 15 bases spanning the gap. This CDR3 has 15 residues. CDR1 is MNHEY, CDR2 SVGAGI, per germline. DNA for the CDR3: TGTGCCAGCAGAGATTCAGGGTCGTCCACCGGGGAGCTGTTTTTT. It yields the protein CASRDSGSSTGELFF.

The gene calls are TRBV2 and TRBJ1-4, with D hard to call. The CDR3 has 15 amino acids. Germline CDR1 reads SNHLY; CDR2 reads FYNNEI. Trimming stripped 6 bases from V and 10 bases from J, with 21 bases between. The CDR3 here is CASRNTQTDRGKLFF. CDR3 nucleotides: TGTGCCAGCAGAAATACTCAGACGGATCGAGGAAAACTGTTTTTT.

The chain uses TRBV16 and TRBJ1-1; TRBD1 is a possible D gene (6 bases). The germline V gene encodes CDR1 KGHSY and CDR2 FQNENV. CDR3 size: 15 residues. V was trimmed by 3 bases and J by 1 base, leaving 12 bases between them. In nucleotides, the CDR3 is TGTGCCAGCAGCCATCGACAGGACCCGAACACTGAAGCTTTCTTT. Its protein is CASSHRQDPNTEAFF.

The chain recombines TRBV9 with TRBJ2-7, with 12 bases matching TRBD2. With V trimmed by 0 bases and J by 3 bases, 4 bases remained unmatched. The CDR3 is 16 residues long. Germline lookup yields CDR1 SGDLS and CDR2 YYNGEE. CDR3 DNA sequence: TGTGCCAGCAGCGTAGCCCTAGCGGGAGGGATCTACGAGCAGTACTTC. It codes for CASSVALAGGIYEQYF.

The V gene is TRBV7-2, the J gene TRBJ1-4; 7 bases are a match to TRBD1. From germline, CDR1 is SGHTA and CDR2 FQGNSA. The CDR3 totals 16 residues. V shed 6 bases, J shed 2 bases, and the junction held 9 bases outside the gene matches. In DNA form, the CDR3 reads TGTGCCAGCAGAGCCCCGACAGGGCCCACTAATGAAAAACTGTTTTTT. Translation gives CASRAPTGPTNEKLFF. Drawing the rest from reference TRBV7-2 and TRBJ1-4, the complete variable domain is GAGVSQSPSNKVTEKGKDVELRCDPISGHTALYWYRQSLGQGLEFLIYFQGNSAPDKSGLPSDRFSAERTGGSVSTLTIQRTQQEDSAVYLCASRAPTGPTNEKLFFGSGTQLSVL.

V usage is TRBV5-6 and J usage is TRBJ2-5; 7 bases map to TRBD1. With the DNA end fitting TRBJ2-7 better, the J assignment may be wrong. This CDR3 is built from 14 residues. Germline V gene data show CDR1 as SGHDT and CDR2 as YYEEEE. CDR3 sequence (DNA): TGTGCCAGCAGCGCACAGGGGTTTTCCTACGAGCAGTACTTC. Encoded protein: CASSAQGFSYEQYF.

This rearrangement joins TRBV19 to TRBJ1-5; no definite D call. V gave up 5 bases and J gave up 1 base, with 15 bases separating them. The CDR3 length is 16 residues. Germline CDR1 and CDR2: LNHDA and SQIVND (reference sequence). The CDR3 bases are TGTGCCAGTAGTCTCCGGAGAGGGATGAGCAATCAGCCCCAGCATTTT. This translates into CASSLRRGMSNQPQHF.

The CDR3 loop is CASSPGTGTSPEAFF. The CDR3 DNA is TGCGCCAGCAGCCCCGGGACAGGGACCTCCCCTGAAGCTTTCTTT. V is TRBV5-1 and J is TRBJ1-1; 9 positions match TRBD1. The V segment lost 4 bases and the J segment 6 bases; nucleotides outside the gene matches: 10. CDR3 length: 15 residues. Germline V gene sequence: CDR1 SGHRS, CDR2 YFSETQ.

The J gene is TRBJ2-1, the V gene TRBV19, with TRBD1 identical over 7 bases. This CDR3 comprises 14 residues. After removal of 5 bases from V and 7 bases from J, the junction contained 8 bases not matched to a gene. Germline CDR1 reads LNHDA; CDR2 reads SQIVND (reference sequence). The CDR3 DNA sequence: TGTGCCAGTAGTCTCCGGACAGGTACGAATGAGCAGTTCTTC. Translation gives CASSLRTGTNEQFF.

The chain uses TRBV7-2 and TRBJ1-2, with TRBD1 as a possible D gene (6 bases). Trimming left V 1 base short and J 7 bases short, with 16 bases between. The CDR3 is 15 amino acids. Germline V CDR1 and CDR2: SGHTA, FQGNSA. The CDR3 loop reads CASSLGTALEAGYTF. The CDR3 DNA reads TGTGCCAGCAGCTTAGGGACAGCACTTGAGGCTGGCTACACCTTC.

This chain joins TRBV4-2 and TRBJ2-1; 12 positions match TRBD2. Germline CDR1 is LGHNA and CDR2 is YNFKEQ. The CDR3 spans 18 residues. Unmatched junction bases numbered 10, after V lost 3 bases and J lost 4 bases. DNA of the CDR3: TGTGCCAGCAGCCATGGACTAGCGGGAAGTTTAAGGTACAATGAGCAGTTCTTC. It specifies CASSHGLAGSLRYNEQFF.

The chain links TRBV27 to TRBJ2-5; maybe TRBD2 (5 bases). The DNA end is a closer match to TRBJ2-7, so the J assignment may be wrong. The CDR3 sequence is 14 residues long. Germline V gene lookup returns CDR1 MNHEY and CDR2 SMNVEV (reference sequence). The CDR3 sequence: CASKKAALVPEQYF. CDR3 DNA sequence: TGTGCCAGTAAAAAAGCGGCCTTAGTCCCCGAGCAGTACTTC.

The CDR3 DNA is TGTGCCAGCAGCAGCGCAAATGAAAAACTGTTTTTT. Translated: CASSSANEKLFF. The chain combines TRBV11-2 with TRBJ1-4; no clear D. The V end was cut by 5 bases, the J end by 5 bases, with 6 bases between. This CDR3 has 12 residues. The germline gives CDR1 SGHAT, CDR2 FQNNGV. The entire variable domain, with the rest obtained from reference TRBV11-2 and TRBJ1-4, is as follows: EAGVAQSPRYKIIEKRQSVAFWCNPISGHATLYWYQQILGQGPKLLIQFQNNGVVDDSQLPKDRFSAERLKGVDSTLKIQPAKLEDSAVYLCASSSANEKLFFGSGTQLSVL.

The chain combines TRBV14 with TRBJ1-4; D unresolved. Trimming left V 8 bases short and J 4 bases short, with 8 bases between. The CDR3 totals 12 residues. CDR1 and CDR2 from the germline V gene are SGHDN and FVKESK. The CDR3 bases are TGTGCCAGCGCGGGTGGTAATGAAAAACTGTTTTTT. Its protein is CASAGGNEKLFF.

The chain carries TRBV11-3 and TRBJ2-3; 10 nucleotides agree with TRBD2. The CDR3 length is 19 residues. The germline CDR1 and CDR2 sequences are SGHNT and YENEEA. The junction had 16 bases not matched to a gene; V was cut back by 4 bases and J by 3 bases. CDR3 sequence (DNA): TGTGCCAGCAGCTCTTCGAGGCTAGCGGGAGTAGGGTCGACAGATACGCAGTATTTT. Amino acids: CASSSSRLAGVGSTDTQYF.

The CDR3 region has the DNA TGTGCCAGCAGTGAAGCAGGTGGGGGGGGCTACGAGCAGTACTTC. This codes for CASSEAGGGGYEQYF. This chain uses TRBV6-1 with TRBJ2-7, with 7 bases lining up with TRBD2. Germline CDR1 MNHNS, CDR2 SASEGT. V dropped 0 bases and J dropped 3; count of bases not matched to a gene: 5. CDR3 length: 15 amino acids.

This chain connects TRBV4-2 to TRBJ1-1, with D tentatively TRBD1 (5 bases). V shed 5 bases and J shed 5 bases, with 18 bases lying between them. The CDR3 consists of 15 residues. Germline CDR1 reads LGHNA; CDR2 reads YNFKEQ. This chain's CDR3 is CASSAQLGEVTEAFF. Written as DNA, the CDR3 is TGTGCCAGCAGCGCCCAATTGGGGGAGGTTACTGAAGCTTTCTTT.

CDR3 coding DNA: TGCGCCAGCAGCTTGGGGGGGCGCGGCGGGGAGCTGTTTTTT. Amino acids: CASSLGGRGGELFF. The chain joins TRBV5-1 to TRBJ2-2; D might be TRBD1 (6 bases). The V gene lost 0 bases and the J gene lost 7 bases, with 10 bases spanning the gap. Germline V gene lookup returns CDR1 SGHRS and CDR2 YFSETQ. The CDR3 has 14 residues.

This clone was seen a single time. This chain links TRBV9 with TRBJ2-1; 8 bases are shared with TRBD2. From germline, CDR1 is SGDLS and CDR2 YYNGEE. V shed 1 base and J 9 bases; nucleotides not matched to a gene: 9. The CDR3 extends over 15 amino acids. The CDR3 is CASSVTSGARVEQFF. The CDR3 region has the DNA TGTGCCAGCAGCGTAACTAGCGGAGCAAGGGTTGAGCAGTTCTTC. Complete variable domain (other parts from reference TRBV9 and TRBJ2-1): DSGVTQTPKHLITATGQRVTLRCSPRSGDLSVYWYQQSLDQGLQFLIQYYNGEERAKGNILERFSAQQFPDLHSELNLSSLELGDSALYFCASSVTSGARVEQFFGPGTRLTVL.

The chain uses TRBV4-1 and TRBJ1-1, with a weak D call TRBD1 (5 bases). Germline values: CDR1 MGHRA, CDR2 YSYEKL. V was cut by 1 base and J by 3 bases, with 9 bases left in between. CDR3 size: 14 residues. Here the CDR3 DNA reads TGCGCCAGCAGCCAAGGGGGGAGGGACACTGAAGCTTTCTTT. Protein: CASSQGGRDTEAFF.

The rearrangement joins TRBV19 to TRBJ1-5; maybe TRBD1 (6 bases). Germline CDR1 and CDR2: LNHDA and SQIVND (reference sequence). Trimming removed 2 bases from V and 1 base from J, with 9 bases in between. The CDR3 runs 15 residues. This CDR3 is CASSISTGSNQPQHF. In DNA form, the CDR3 reads TGTGCCAGTAGTATATCGACAGGAAGCAATCAGCCCCAGCATTTT.

The chain has TRBV28 and TRBJ2-1; 9 bases align to TRBD2. The CDR3 totals 15 residues. The trim removed 2 bases at V and 2 bases at J, leaving 1 base unmatched. CDR1 is MDHEN, CDR2 SYDVKM, per germline. The chain's CDR3 is CASSLAGGPYNEQFF. CDR3 nucleotide sequence: TGTGCCAGCAGTTTAGCGGGAGGGCCCTACAATGAGCAGTTCTTC.

This rearrangement joins TRBV20-1 to TRBJ2-1; D gene unclear. V lost 3 bases and J 3 bases, leaving 3 bases between the germline ends. Germline assignment: CDR1 DFQATT and CDR2 SNEGSKA (reference sequence). The CDR3 consists of 11 residues. The CDR3 region is CSARSYNEQFF. In nucleotides, the CDR3 is TGCAGTGCTAGGAGCTACAATGAGCAGTTCTTC.

This chain uses TRBV11-3 with TRBJ2-5; no definite D call. Germline values: CDR1 SGHNT, CDR2 YENEEA. This CDR3 contains 13 residues. V was shortened by 3 bases and J by 3 bases, with 8 bases between the two germline ends. CDR3 coding DNA: TGTGCCAGCAGCTTGTTCTTCGAAGAGACCCAGTACTTC. It yields the protein CASSLFFEETQYF.